What follows describes a single T cell receptor beta chain. The target antigen is unknown. These data come from a study of cytomegalovirus exposure and HLA in healthy donors. The V and J ends lost 5 bases and 0 bases respectively, with 15 bases between them. The CDR3 consists of 16 residues. Per germline, CDR1 SEHNR and CDR2 FQNEAQ (reference sequence). 60 Vbeta and 13 Jbeta primers were used in PCR. The assay was immunoSEQ multiplex PCR, and TCRdb's table has in-frame clones only and misses some. The sample includes approximately 220,000 clones, about 80% of them seen just once. General study results and limits: As immune exposure information, only CMV serostatus was available. Earlier results showed most TCR beta V segments being productive about 87% or about 30% of the time.

The sample consisted of PBMCs. This receptor was taken from a man aged 35 to 55 in good health and CMV-seronegative. The chain joins TRBV7-9 to TRBJ2-3; D is perhaps TRBD2 (5 bases). The CDR3 spells CASSPEDGGSTDTQYF. The CDR3 bases are TGTGCCAGCAGCCCCGAAGACGGCGGGAGCACAGATACGCAGTATTTT.